Each of the 21 T cell receptor beta chains below was sequenced from the same sample in a study of blood T cells in healthy people across ages. Next came a second PCR, run for roughly 6 to 11 cycles, which used a sample-barcoded 5' primer along with a J-beta primer mix. TCRdb reanalysed the 5' RACE reads using MiXCR and keeps one entry per CDR3 protein. Among about 540,000 distinct CDR3 sequences listed, approximately 25% were seen once. The same data also contributed to another study, on T cells of mothers and their children.

Sequencing was performed on blood. The source is a boy aged 5-17 years in good health.

The rearrangement joins TRBV27 to TRBJ2-4; 11 nucleotides align to TRBD2. CDR1 and CDR2 from the germline V gene are MNHEY and SMNVEV (reference sequence). Trimming cost V 0 bases and J 3 bases; bases outside gene matches: 4. The CDR3 length is 17 residues. The CDR3 bases are TGTGCCAGCAGTTTATCTAGCGGGAGGGCGGGCAAAAACATTCAGTACTTC. Translating gives CASSLSSGRAGKNIQYF.

Concerning this clonotype itself: At one of its ends the junction is not consistent with the germline gene, which may arise from a read error. The chain joins TRBV29-1 to TRBJ2-6, with D perhaps matching TRBD1 (5 bases). There are 13 residues in the CDR3. CDR1 and CDR2 (germline): SQVTM, ANQGSEA. The CDR3 is CSAWGTGVNVLTF. CDR3 bases: TGCAGCGCCTGGGGCACTGGGGTCAACGTCCTGACTTTC.

This clonotype was counted between two and nine times. This chain connects TRBV29-1 to TRBJ2-5; a weak D match, TRBD2 (6 bases). CDR1 is SQVTM and CDR2 is ANQGSEA in the germline V gene. CDR3 length: 12 residues. Trimming left V 2 bases short and J 3 bases short, with 7 bases between. CDR3 DNA sequence: TGCAGCGTTGAATCGGGGGAAGAGACCCAGTACTTC. Translation: CSVESGEETQYF.

The rearrangement links TRBV6-6 to TRBJ1-1; 8 bases agree with TRBD1. Trimming cost V 8 bases and J 2 bases; bases outside gene matches: 7. Germline V CDR1 and CDR2: MNHNY, SVGAGI (reference sequence). The CDR3 totals 14 residues. This chain's CDR3 is CASPRTGPNTEAFF. CDR3 bases: TGTGCCAGCCCCCGGACAGGGCCCAACACTGAAGCTTTCTTT.

This clonotype showed up just a few times. J is TRBJ1-2 and V is TRBV29-1, with a possible D match to TRBD1 (6 bases). Deletions cut 0 bases from V and 9 bases from J, with 11 bases between. Germline V gives CDR1 SQVTM, CDR2 ANQGSEA. The CDR3 consists of 12 residues. The CDR3 DNA follows: TGCAGCGTTGAAGATCGGCAGGGGAGCTACACCTTC. Protein: CSVEDRQGSYTF.

The chain recombines TRBV12-3 or TRBV12-4 with TRBJ2-5; 7 nucleotides agree with TRBD2. This CDR3 comprises 13 residues. With 1 base clipped from V and 8 bases from J, the junction kept 4 bases outside the gene matches. CDR3 in DNA: TGTGCCAGCAGTTTAGGCGGCGGGGGAACCCAGTACTTC. This gives the protein CASSLGGGGTQYF.

V gene TRBV5-6 combines with J gene TRBJ2-1; perhaps TRBD1 as D (5 bases). The ends were cut back, 1 base at V and 4 bases at J, with 12 bases in the middle. The CDR3 has 15 amino acids. Germline CDR1 and CDR2: SGHDT and YYEEEE. The CDR3: CASSLSGAFYNEQFF. Here the CDR3 DNA reads TGTGCCAGCAGCTTGTCTGGGGCTTTTTACAATGAGCAGTTCTTC.

This clonotype occurred once. The chain links TRBV28 to TRBJ2-1; maybe TRBD1 (5 bases). Trimming took off 3 bases at V and 4 bases at J, with 10 bases between the two ends. The CDR3 contains 14 residues. The germline V gene has CDR1 MDHEN and CDR2 SYDVKM. CDR3 nucleotide sequence: TGTGCCAGCAGTTTTCTAGGGGATTACAATGAGCAGTTCTTC. It is translated as CASSFLGDYNEQFF.

A note on this clonotype: One end of the junction is discordant with germline, which a read error may explain. V usage is TRBV3-1 and J usage is TRBJ1-1; 9 nucleotides line up with TRBD1. This CDR3 has 15 residues. Germline CDR1 and CDR2: LGHDT and YNNKEL (reference sequence). CDR3 loop: CAGSRDRVVNTEAFF. Written as DNA, the CDR3 is TGTGCCGGCAGCCGGGACAGGGTGGTGAACACTGAAGCTTTCTTT.

The chain is built from TRBV7-9 and TRBJ1-1, with 9 bases fitting TRBD1. V shed 5 bases, J shed 4 bases, and the junction held 8 bases outside the gene matches. From germline, CDR1 is SEHNR and CDR2 FQNEAQ (reference sequence). There are 15 residues in the CDR3. The CDR3 spells CASSPDRGWVTEAFF. The DNA of the CDR3 is TGTGCCAGCAGCCCAGACAGGGGGTGGGTCACTGAAGCTTTCTTT. Based on the CDR3 plus reference TRBV7-9 and TRBJ1-1, the full variable domain is DTGVSQNPRHKITKRGQNVTFRCDPISEHNRLYWYRQTLGQGPEFLTYFQNEAQLEKSRLLSDRFSAERPKGSFSTLEIQRTEQGDSAMYLCASSPDRGWVTEAFFGQGTRLTVV.

This clonotype was observed a few times. The V and J genes are TRBV19 and TRBJ1-6; no firm D call. The length of the CDR3 is 12 residues. Between the trimmed V and J ends, which lost 10 bases and 10 bases, there was a span of 14 bases. In germline, CDR1 is LNHDA, CDR2 SQIVND (reference sequence). The CDR3 spells CATSGFWSPLHF. The CDR3, as DNA: TGTGCCACGTCGGGGTTCTGGTCACCCCTCCACTTT.

The chain uses TRBV20-1 and TRBJ2-7; 13 bases map to TRBD2. Unmatched junction bases numbered 10, after V lost 5 bases and J lost 0 bases. Germline CDR1 is DFQATT and CDR2 is SNEGSKA (reference sequence). The CDR3 consists of 17 residues. CDR3 coding DNA: TGCAGTGCTGAGCGACTAGCGGGGGGTTTGAGCTCCTACGAGCAGTACTTC. This codes for CSAERLAGGLSSYEQYF.

This clonotype was detected only a few times. This sequence joins TRBV9 and TRBJ1-2, with 8 bases lining up with TRBD1. This CDR3 spans 14 amino acids. CDR1 is SGDLS and CDR2 is YYNGEE in the germline V gene. V gave up 2 bases and J gave up 4 bases; unmatched junction bases: 4. The chain's CDR3 is CASSVRQGSYGYTF. The CDR3 DNA follows: TGTGCCAGCAGCGTCAGACAGGGGTCCTATGGCTACACCTTC.

The genes are TRBV7-6 and TRBJ2-4; 8 nucleotides line up with TRBD2. CDR3 length: 14 amino acids. Trimming cost V 5 bases and J 8 bases; bases outside gene matches: 8. Germline V gene lookup returns CDR1 SGHVS and CDR2 FNYEAQ. The CDR3 spells CASSPGGVGDIQYF. The CDR3 DNA reads TGTGCCAGCAGCCCGGGAGGGGTTGGGGACATTCAGTACTTC.

The chain has TRBV12-3 or TRBV12-4 and TRBJ2-7; 7 bases agree with TRBD1. With 5 bases clipped from V and 5 bases from J, the junction kept 9 bases outside the gene matches. The CDR3 spans 14 residues. The CDR3 DNA is TGTGCCAGCAGTCCCCCTGGCAGGGGGAACGAGCAGTACTTC. It yields the protein CASSPPGRGNEQYF.

This clonotype came up once. The J gene is TRBJ2-7, the V gene TRBV7-2, with D possibly TRBD2 on 5 matching bases. CDR1 and CDR2 (germline): SGHTA, FQGNSA. V lost 5 bases, J lost 1 base, and 12 bases lay in between. The CDR3 spans 14 residues. As DNA, the CDR3 is TGTGCCAGCAGCCCCATCGGGGTGTCCTACGAGCAGTACTTC. The encoded protein is CASSPIGVSYEQYF.

The chain's CDR3 is CASSHFHCLKWSTSPDTQYF. DNA of the CDR3: TGTGCCAGCAGCCATTTCCACTGCCTTAAATGGTCAACTAGCCCAGATACGCAGTATTTT. The V and J genes are TRBV21-1 and TRBJ2-3. TRBV21-1 is listed as a pseudogene. CDR3 length equals 20 residues.

This chain connects TRBV4-1 to TRBJ1-4; TRBD1 agrees at 8 bases. The CDR3 loop spans 14 amino acids. J lost 8 bases, V lost 0 bases, and 2 bases had no gene match. Germline V gene sequence: CDR1 MGHRA, CDR2 YSYEKL. The CDR3 sequence: CASSQDRGREKLFF. The DNA for the CDR3 is TGCGCCAGCAGCCAAGACAGGGGGCGCGAAAAACTGTTTTTT.

The table lists this clonotype with a few counts. This chain's CDR3 is CSVDRGPNTGELFF. CDR3 sequence (DNA): TGCAGCGTGGACAGGGGACCGAACACCGGGGAGCTGTTTTTT. The chain couples TRBV29-1 to TRBJ2-2, with 9 bases that match TRBD1. The germline CDR1 and CDR2 sequences are SQVTM and ANQGSEA. Trimming took 6 bases from V and 0 from J; bases not matched to a gene: 2. The CDR3 runs 14 residues.

Only a few counts were recorded for this clonotype. The rearrangement uses TRBV18 and TRBJ1-1, with D tentatively TRBD1 (5 bases). From germline, CDR1 is KGHSH and CDR2 LQKENI. V was pared by 1 base and J by 6 bases, with 21 bases between. CDR3 size: 17 residues. The DNA of the CDR3 is TGTGCCAGCTCACCACTCGAGGGGCCCACCATAGGAGCTGAAGCTTTCTTT. It translates to CASSPLEGPTIGAEAFF.

The chain joins TRBV5-5 to TRBJ2-7; D is perhaps TRBD1 (7 bases). Trimming stripped 4 bases from V and 6 bases from J, with 17 bases between. Germline V CDR1 and CDR2: SGHKS, YYEKEE (reference sequence). The CDR3 extends over 14 amino acids. CDR3 loop: CASSGGTALAEQYF. For the CDR3, the DNA is TGTGCCAGCAGCGGGGGGACAGCGCTCGCCGAGCAGTACTTC.